These T cell receptor beta chains were read from a single sample in a study of blood T cells in healthy people across ages. TCRdb re-analysed the 5' RACE reads in MiXCR, keeping a single row per CDR3 protein. The repertoire holds 1.2 million to 1.5 million distinct CDR3 sequences, with approximately 40% as singletons. The sequencing input was blood. The receptors originated from a young woman in good health. Each CDR3 is given with its conserved first and last residue. The order of the fields is clone size, J gene, V gene, D gene, CDR3 DNA, CDR3 protein. A D gene is named only where the DNA matches it firmly. The size entry is marked missing in some rows and otherwise reads once, few, many or a size class.

>NA|TRBJ2-1|TRBV4-1|TRBD1
TGCGCCAGCAGCCAAGAGGAACAGGGGTTTTACAATGAGCAGTTCTTC
CASSQEEQGFYNEQFF
>few|TRBJ2-3|TRBV12-3/TRBV12-4|NA
TGTGCCAGCACCGAAAGGGGGGCCGATACGCAGTATTTT
CASTERGADTQYF
>NA|TRBJ2-1|TRBV20-1|TRBD2
TGCAGTGCTAGAGATATTGGCGGGGGGACCGAGAATGAGCAGTTCTTC
CSARDIGGGTENEQFF
>few|TRBJ1-2|TRBV27|NA
TGTGCCAGCAGTTTCCAGGGGACTTATGGCTACACCTTC
CASSFQGTYGYTF
>few|TRBJ2-4|TRBV6-5|NA
TGTGCCAGCAGGTCAGGCGGTTGGCAGTACTTC
CASRSGGWQYF
>NA|TRBJ2-5|TRBV20-1|TRBD2
TGCAGTGCTCCGCTAGCGGGAGGACCCCAAGAGACCCAGTACTTC
CSAPLAGGPQETQYF
>NA|TRBJ2-7|TRBV18|NA
TGTGCCAGCTCACTTCAGAAGGGTGGGTACAATGAGCAGTACTTC
CASSLQKGGYNEQYF
>once|TRBJ2-1|TRBV19|NA
TGTGCCAGTAGTATTGGCAGGAGCTCCTACAATGAGCAGTTCTTC
CASSIGRSSYNEQFF
>NA|TRBJ1-2|TRBV28|TRBD1
TGTGTCAGCAGTTCTCGATGGACAGGGGTTGACTATGGCTACACCTTC
CVSSSRWTGVDYGYTF
>NA|TRBJ2-1|TRBV24-1|NA
TGTGCCACCAGTGATTGGGTAGGACAGAAGCAGTTCTTC
CATSDWVGQKQFF
>once|TRBJ1-6|TRBV6-5|NA
TGTGCCAGCAGCCGGGGTCAGAGATCACCCCTCCACTTT
CASSRGQRSPLHF
>NA|TRBJ2-7|TRBV10-3|TRBD1
TGTGCCATCTCCGGGACAGGGGGCGTCGAGCAGTACTTC
CAISGTGGVEQYF
>few|TRBJ1-1|TRBV20-1|NA
TGCAGTGCTAAAGGGGGTGAAGCTTTCTTT
CSAKGGEAFF
>NA|TRBJ2-7|TRBV27|NA
TGTGCCAGCAGTTCAAGGGCAGCAGACTCCTACGAGCAGTACTTC
CASSSRAADSYEQYF
>NA|TRBJ2-1|TRBV9|NA
TGTGCCAGCAGCGTAGAGGGGTCGCCCTACAATGAGCAGTTCTTC
CASSVEGSPYNEQFF
>NA|TRBJ2-1|TRBV24-1|TRBD2
TGTGCCACCAGTGATTCAGCAGGTCTAGCGGGAGGTAATGAGCAGTTCTTC
CATSDSAGLAGGNEQFF
>NA|TRBJ1-1|TRBV6-1|NA
TGTGCCAGCAGTACCACAGGTGAAGCTTTCTTT
CASSTTGEAFF
>NA|TRBJ2-3|TRBV5-1|TRBD2
TGCGCCAGCACTTGGACTAGCGGGGGAGGAGATACGCAGTATTTT
CASTWTSGGGDTQYF
>NA|TRBJ1-1|TRBV5-5|NA
TGTGCCAGCAGCCCATGGCTGAACACTGAAGCTTTCTTT
CASSPWLNTEAFF
>NA|TRBJ2-2|TRBV5-1|NA
TGCGCCAGCAGCCTCTCTTCGTACACCGGGGAGCTGTTTTTT
CASSLSSYTGELFF
>few|TRBJ2-3|TRBV2|NA
TGTGCCAGCAGGAGGGAGGTCACAGATACGCAGTATTTT
CASRREVTDTQYF
>NA|TRBJ1-6|TRBV20-1|NA
TGCAGTGCTAGAGAGTCACCGAGCTCCTATAATTCACCCCTCCACTTT
CSARESPSSYNSPLHF
>few|TRBJ1-1|TRBV5-1|NA
TGCGCCAGCAGCTACCAAACTAAACAGGGAGTTGTGACTGAAGCTTTCTTT
CASSYQTKQGVVTEAFF
>few|TRBJ2-7|TRBV7-9|NA
TGTGCCAGCAGCGTGTCCGGGACACGCTACGAGCAGTACTTC
CASSVSGTRYEQYF
>few|TRBJ2-4|TRBV5-1|TRBD1
TGCGCCAGCAGCAGCCCGGACAGGGGAAAAAACATTCAGTACTTC
CASSSPDRGKNIQYF
>NA|TRBJ2-7|TRBV5-1|TRBD1
TGCGCCAGCAGCCTTACGAACCAGGGGGCGTGCGAGCAGTACTTC
CASSLTNQGACEQYF
>few|TRBJ1-2|TRBV15|NA
TGTGCCACCAGCAGAACAGGCCCGTATGGCTACACCTTC
CATSRTGPYGYTF
>few|TRBJ1-2|TRBV25-1|NA
TGTGCCAGCAGTGAATTCGGGACAATTGGCGGCTATGGCTACACCTTC
CASSEFGTIGGYGYTF
>NA|TRBJ2-2|TRBV6-6|TRBD1
TGTGCCAGCAGTTGGGGACAGGGGGCCAGCACCGGGGAGCTGTTTTTT
CASSWGQGASTGELFF
>few|TRBJ2-1|TRBV4-1|NA
TGCGCCAGCAGCCAAGTGTGGGGGCACAACAATGAGCAGTTCTTC
CASSQVWGHNNEQFF
>few|TRBJ2-7|TRBV3-1|NA
TGTGCCAGCAGCCAACCCCCGGGACGGGTGTACTTC
CASSQPPGRVYF
>NA|TRBJ1-2|TRBV27|TRBD1
TGTGCCAGCAGTCCTCGCCCGTTCACAGGGGTGAACACTATAAGGGTCTATGGCTACACCTTC
CASSPRPFTGVNTIRVYGYTF
>few|TRBJ1-2|TRBV7-2|NA
TGTGCCAGCAGCTTAGGGTCCACCTATGGCTACACCTTC
CASSLGSTYGYTF
>few|TRBJ2-3|TRBV24-1|TRBD1
TGTGCCACCAGGGGACAGGGAGTAGATACGCAGTATTTT
CATRGQGVDTQYF
>few|TRBJ1-6|TRBV4-2|NA
TGTGCCAGCAGCCATTCTGACACGCGCAGCTCCTATAATTCACCCCTCCACTTT
CASSHSDTRSSYNSPLHF
>few|TRBJ2-1|TRBV5-1|NA
TGCGCCAGCAGCCCCGGACGAGGGACATTGAATGAGCAGTTCTTC
CASSPGRGTLNEQFF
>NA|TRBJ1-5|TRBV12-3/TRBV12-4|NA
TGTGCCAGCAGTTTGGGGGGAACGTTTCAGCCCCAGCATTTT
CASSLGGTFQPQHF
>few|TRBJ2-1|TRBV5-6|TRBD2
TGTGCCAGCGACCTAGGTAGCGGGGGTTCCAATGAGCAGTTCTTC
CASDLGSGGSNEQFF
>few|TRBJ1-2|TRBV6-2/TRBV6-3|TRBD1
TGTGCCAGCAGAGGGTCTACGGACAGGGCGCTATATGGCTACACCTTC
CASRGSTDRALYGYTF
>few|TRBJ2-1|TRBV20-1|NA
TGCAGTGCCCCCGGACTGGGAGTCTATGAGCAGTTCTTC
CSAPGLGVYEQFF
>NA|TRBJ2-1|TRBV6-2/TRBV6-3|NA
TGTGCCAGCAGTTACTTGGCCCCCTACAATGAGCAGTTCTTC
CASSYLAPYNEQFF
>NA|TRBJ1-2|TRBV27|TRBD1
TGTGCCAGCAGTCCAAGCTCCGGGACAGGGGGCCCGGGCTACACCTTC
CASSPSSGTGGPGYTF
>few|TRBJ1-4|TRBV7-9|TRBD1
TGTGCCAGCAGCCGGACAGGGGGCATGACTAATGAAAAACTGTTTTTT
CASSRTGGMTNEKLFF
>NA|TRBJ1-1|TRBV7-2|NA
TGTGCCAGCAGCTCCCCTACCCGGAGAACTGAAGCTTTCTTT
CASSSPTRRTEAFF
>NA|TRBJ2-7|TRBV3-1|TRBD2
TGTGCCAGCAGCCAACAACTACTAGCGGGAGGACCCTACGAGCAGTACTTC
CASSQQLLAGGPYEQYF
>NA|TRBJ2-7|TRBV11-2|TRBD1
TGTGCCAGCAGCACGGACAGGGGAGGGTACGAGCAGTACTTC
CASSTDRGGYEQYF